These T cell receptor beta chains were read from a single sample in a study of spatial heterogeneity in lung cancer. TCRdb itself ran the 5' RACE reads through MiXCR, one entry per CDR3 protein. The sample includes around 1,600 distinct CDR3 sequences, roughly 5.5% of them seen just once. The material was lung tumor tissue, obtained at surgery. These TCRs come from a male donor with early-stage non-small cell lung cancer. Both conserved end residues are part of each CDR3. The D gene is left open where the match is weak.

d_gene	j_gene	v_gene	CDR3aa
.	TRBJ2-3	TRBV12-3/TRBV12-4	CASSTLGTYRDTQYF
TRBD1	TRBJ2-5	TRBV5-1	CASSLGDRGETQYF
TRBD2	TRBJ2-1	TRBV12-3/TRBV12-4	CASSSREGLAGGPDSYNEQFF
.	TRBJ1-4	TRBV7-9	CASSLQATNEKLFF
.	TRBJ1-2	TRBV6-5	CASRAGAGYTF
.	TRBJ1-1	TRBV11-3	CASSQRQSSGTEAFF
.	TRBJ2-7	TRBV6-6	CASSYTRYYEQYF
.	TRBJ1-1	TRBV7-2	CASSLDTGKGEAFF
TRBD1	TRBJ1-5	TRBV12-3/TRBV12-4	CASSADREDQPQHF
TRBD1	TRBJ2-5	TRBV9	CASSVGTGGVETQYF
.	TRBJ2-1	TRBV6-2/TRBV6-3	CASSYSPSALSSYNEQFF
TRBD1	TRBJ1-3	TRBV20-1	CSAGTGRRNTIYF
.	TRBJ1-6	TRBV12-3/TRBV12-4	CASSLGTQPLHF
.	TRBJ1-2	TRBV6-2/TRBV6-3	CASCTTSAESNYGYTF
TRBD1	TRBJ2-7	TRBV7-2	CASSFDDRVSYEQYF
.	TRBJ1-1	TRBV7-9	CASSLAGGIGAFF
.	TRBJ1-4	TRBV4-3	CASSQDPQGTVEKLFF
.	TRBJ2-6	TRBV9	CASSVGHSGANVLTF
TRBD2	TRBJ2-2	TRBV2	CASSYSGGARTGELFF
.	TRBJ1-5	TRBV6-6	CASRELGQPQHF
.	TRBJ2-3	TRBV6-1	CASSPPQGRADTQYF
.	TRBJ1-2	TRBV28	CASSLSGVDGYTF
TRBD1	TRBJ2-1	TRBV6-5	CASRAGTGRHEQFF
TRBD1	TRBJ1-5	TRBV11-1	CASRGQGSNQPQHF
.	TRBJ2-2	TRBV11-2	CASSLESGLGGELFF
TRBD1	TRBJ1-2	TRBV11-2	CASSLVRDRGRDGYTF
TRBD1	TRBJ1-5	TRBV19	CASGIEDRANQPQHF
TRBD1	TRBJ2-1	TRBV4-1	CASRPRQGSNGNEQFF
.	TRBJ1-6	TRBV12-3/TRBV12-4	CASSPQGYSPLHF